This T cell receptor beta chain was identified in a study of T cell responses to AZD1222 COVID-19 vaccine. General study points: Reportedly, close to half of spike-specific TCRs are directed against unmutated variant regions. The study sampled repertoires only after the peak T cell response.

The assay was immunoSEQ multiplex PCR, and TCRdb's table has in-frame clones only and misses some. The table records around 270,000 clones, approximately 94% of them present only once. Concerning this clone itself: Its antigen is unknown.

This CDR3 has 14 amino acids. The germline V gene has CDR1 SGHAT and CDR2 FQNNGV. Trimming stripped 3 bases from V and 2 bases from J, with 10 bases between. Pooling was applied to second doses at about 4 or about 12 weeks. The rearrangement joins TRBV11-2 to TRBJ1-1, with a tentative D call TRBD1 (6 bases). The sequences come from peripheral blood, collected 28 days after the second AZD1222 dose. The receptor was derived from an adult who received the AZD1222 COVID-19 vaccine. The CDR3 DNA reads as TGTGCCAGCAGCTTGACAGGTTTTAACACTGAAGCTTTCTTT. Protein sequence: CASSLTGFNTEAFF.